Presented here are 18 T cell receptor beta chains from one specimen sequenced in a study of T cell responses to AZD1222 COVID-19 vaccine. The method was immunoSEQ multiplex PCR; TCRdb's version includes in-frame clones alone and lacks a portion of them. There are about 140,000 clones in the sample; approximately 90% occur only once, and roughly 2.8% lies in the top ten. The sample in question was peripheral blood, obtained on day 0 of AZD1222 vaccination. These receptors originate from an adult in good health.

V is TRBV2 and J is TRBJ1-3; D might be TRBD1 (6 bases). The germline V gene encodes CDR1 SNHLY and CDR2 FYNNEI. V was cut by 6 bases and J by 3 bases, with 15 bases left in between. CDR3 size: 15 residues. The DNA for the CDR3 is TGTGCCAGCAGCCTACAGGGAAGGAATGGAAACACCATATATTTT. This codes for CASSLQGRNGNTIYF.

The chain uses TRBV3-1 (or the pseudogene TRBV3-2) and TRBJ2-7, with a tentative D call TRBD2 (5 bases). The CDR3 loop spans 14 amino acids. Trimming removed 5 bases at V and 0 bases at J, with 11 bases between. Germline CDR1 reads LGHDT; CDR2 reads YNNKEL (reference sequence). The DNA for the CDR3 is TGTGCCAGCAGCTCCCGACGGGGCTCCTACGAGCAGTACTTC. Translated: CASSSRRGSYEQYF.

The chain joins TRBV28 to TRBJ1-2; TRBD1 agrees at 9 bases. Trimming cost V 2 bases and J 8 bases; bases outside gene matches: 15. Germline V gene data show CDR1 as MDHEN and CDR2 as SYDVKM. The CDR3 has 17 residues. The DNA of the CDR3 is TGTGCCAGCAGTTTAATGAGTAGGGGGGACAGGGAAGGCGGCTACACCTTC. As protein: CASSLMSRGDREGGYTF.

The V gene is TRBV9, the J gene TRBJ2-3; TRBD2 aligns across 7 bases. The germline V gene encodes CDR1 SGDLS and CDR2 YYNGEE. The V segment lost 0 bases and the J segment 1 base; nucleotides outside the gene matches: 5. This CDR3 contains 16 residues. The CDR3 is CASSVGAGVGTDTQYF. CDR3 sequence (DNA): TGTGCCAGCAGCGTAGGGGCGGGAGTGGGCACAGATACGCAGTATTTT.

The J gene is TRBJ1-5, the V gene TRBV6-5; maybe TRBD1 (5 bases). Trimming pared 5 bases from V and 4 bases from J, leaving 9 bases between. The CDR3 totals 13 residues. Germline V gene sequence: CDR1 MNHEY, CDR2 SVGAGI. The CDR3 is CASSPQVNQPQHF. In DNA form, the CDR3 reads TGTGCCAGCAGTCCACAGGTAAATCAGCCCCAGCATTTT.

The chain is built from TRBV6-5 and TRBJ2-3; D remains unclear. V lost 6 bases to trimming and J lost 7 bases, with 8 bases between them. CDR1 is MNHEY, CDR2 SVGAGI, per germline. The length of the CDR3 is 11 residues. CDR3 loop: CASRVLNTQYF. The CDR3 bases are TGTGCCAGCAGGGTGTTGAATACGCAGTATTTT.

CDR3 sequence (DNA): TGTGCCAGCAGCTTAACAGGGAGGGCTGAAGCTTTCTTT. Translated: CASSLTGRAEAFF. The gene calls are TRBV7-3 and TRBJ1-1, with unresolved D. The CDR3 runs 13 residues. Between the trimmed V and J ends, which lost 0 bases and 6 bases, there was a span of 8 bases. Germline CDR1 is SGHTA and CDR2 is FQGTGA.

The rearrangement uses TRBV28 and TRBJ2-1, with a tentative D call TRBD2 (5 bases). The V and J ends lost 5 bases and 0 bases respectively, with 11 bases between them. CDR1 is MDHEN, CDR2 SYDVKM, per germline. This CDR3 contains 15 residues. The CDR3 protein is CASSQDFSSYNEQFF. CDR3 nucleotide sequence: TGTGCCAGCAGTCAGGACTTTTCCTCCTACAATGAGCAGTTCTTC.

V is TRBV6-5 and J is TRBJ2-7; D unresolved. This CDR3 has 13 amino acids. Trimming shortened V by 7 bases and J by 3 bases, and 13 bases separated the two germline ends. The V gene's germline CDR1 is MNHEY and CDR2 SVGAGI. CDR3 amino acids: CASTHGAYYEQYF. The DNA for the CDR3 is TGTGCCAGCACCCACGGCGCTTACTACGAGCAGTACTTC.

The CDR3 DNA is TGTGCCAGTAGTATAGGTCGGCGGCAGGCGCTCTATGGCTACACCTTC. Its protein is CASSIGRRQALYGYTF. The J gene is TRBJ1-2, the V gene TRBV19; no clear D. CDR1 is LNHDA, CDR2 SQIVND, per germline (reference sequence). Between the trimmed V and J ends, which lost 1 base and 4 bases, there was a span of 16 bases. The CDR3 has 16 residues.

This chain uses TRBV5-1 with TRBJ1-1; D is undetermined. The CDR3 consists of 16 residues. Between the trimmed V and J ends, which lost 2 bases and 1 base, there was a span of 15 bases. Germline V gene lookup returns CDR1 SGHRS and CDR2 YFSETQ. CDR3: CASSFVPGDQNTEAFF. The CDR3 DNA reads TGCGCCAGCAGCTTCGTACCAGGCGATCAGAACACTGAAGCTTTCTTT.

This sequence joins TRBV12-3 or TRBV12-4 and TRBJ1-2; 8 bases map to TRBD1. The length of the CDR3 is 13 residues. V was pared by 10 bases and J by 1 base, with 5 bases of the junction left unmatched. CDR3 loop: CAIQGGLNYGYTF. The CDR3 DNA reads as TGTGCCATACAGGGGGGCCTTAACTATGGCTACACCTTC.

The CDR3: CAWRATYGTGSGNTIYF. CDR3 in DNA: TGTGCCTGGAGGGCAACCTATGGGACAGGCTCTGGAAACACCATATATTTT. The chain recombines TRBV30 with TRBJ1-3; 8 nucleotides agree with TRBD1. J was trimmed by 0 bases and V by 3 bases; bases with no gene match: 10. Germline lookup yields CDR1 GTSNPN and CDR2 SVGIG (reference sequence). The length of the CDR3 is 17 residues.

Here the CDR3 DNA reads TGTGCCAGCGGAAGCTTTAGGACAGGATATCAGCCCCAGCATTTT. Residues: CASGSFRTGYQPQHF. V and J are TRBV27 and TRBJ1-5; 7 bases are a match to TRBD1. CDR1 is MNHEY and CDR2 is SMNVEV in the germline V gene (reference sequence). There are 15 residues in the CDR3. Trimming removed 8 bases from V and 5 bases from J; junction bases left unmatched: 12.

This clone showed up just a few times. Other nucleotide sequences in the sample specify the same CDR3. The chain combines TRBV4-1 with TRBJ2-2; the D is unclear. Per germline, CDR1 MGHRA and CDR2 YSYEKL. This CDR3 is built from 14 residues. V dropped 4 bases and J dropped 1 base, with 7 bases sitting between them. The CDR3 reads CASSRTVNTGELFF. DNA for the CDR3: TGCGCCAGCAGCCGGACGGTGAACACCGGGGAGCTGTTTTTT.

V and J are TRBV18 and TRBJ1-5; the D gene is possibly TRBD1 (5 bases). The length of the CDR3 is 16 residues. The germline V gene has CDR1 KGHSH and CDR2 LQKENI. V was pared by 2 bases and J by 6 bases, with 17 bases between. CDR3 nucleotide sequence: TGTGCCAGCTCACCAGTCGGCGGGAATCAGGGTCAGCCCCAGCATTTT. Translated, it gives CASSPVGGNQGQPQHF.

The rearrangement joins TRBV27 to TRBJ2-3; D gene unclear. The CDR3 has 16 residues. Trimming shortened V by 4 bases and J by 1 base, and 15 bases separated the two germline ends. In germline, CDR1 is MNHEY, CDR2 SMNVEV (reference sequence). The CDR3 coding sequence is TGTGCCAGCAGTTCAAGTTTCCCCCGGGGCACAGATACGCAGTATTTT. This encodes CASSSSFPRGTDTQYF.

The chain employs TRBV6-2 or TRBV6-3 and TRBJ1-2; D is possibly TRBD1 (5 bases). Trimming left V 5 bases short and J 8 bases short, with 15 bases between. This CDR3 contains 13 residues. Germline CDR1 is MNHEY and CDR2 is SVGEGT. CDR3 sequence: CASSPVQGGGYTF. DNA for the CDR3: TGTGCCAGCAGTCCCGTCCAGGGCGGAGGCTACACCTTC.